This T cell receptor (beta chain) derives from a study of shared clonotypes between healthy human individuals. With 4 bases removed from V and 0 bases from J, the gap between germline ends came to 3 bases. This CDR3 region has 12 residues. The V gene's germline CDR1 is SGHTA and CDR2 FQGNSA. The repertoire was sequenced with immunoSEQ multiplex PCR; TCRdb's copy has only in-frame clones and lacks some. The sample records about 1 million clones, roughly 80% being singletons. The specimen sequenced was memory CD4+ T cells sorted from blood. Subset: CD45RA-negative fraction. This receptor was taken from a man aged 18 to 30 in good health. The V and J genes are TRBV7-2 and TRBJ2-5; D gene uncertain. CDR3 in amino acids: CASSSYQETQYF. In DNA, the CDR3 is TGTGCCAGCAGCTCGTACCAAGAGACCCAGTACTTC.